This T cell receptor beta chain is from a study of T-cell reconstitution after alpha-beta-depleted transplantation in children. Construction of the TCRbeta library involved unique molecular identifiers. TCRdb reprocessed the PCR reads with MiXCR, giving one entry per CDR3 protein. The data contain approximately 300,000 distinct CDR3 sequences, around 9.1% of them seen just once; the ten biggest clones take up approximately 7.6%. General study points: Recipient T cells and thymic progenitors that survived were the source of the high TCRbeta diversity seen at day 60 in some patients.

Concerning this clonotype itself: Antigen specificity is unknown.

Trimming at V came to 4 bases and at J to 4 bases, leaving 7 bases not matched to a gene. The CDR3 spans 14 residues. Germline V gives CDR1 KGHSH, CDR2 LQKENI. This receptor was identified in a boy in the first two years of life with acute myeloid leukemia, due to receive a stem cell transplant. The J gene is TRBJ2-7, the V gene TRBV18, with 7 nucleotides matching TRBD2. Sequenced material: PBMCs, taken before TCRalphabeta/CD19-depleted stem cell transplant. CDR3 residues: CASSLAGTIYEQYF. CDR3 sequence (DNA): TGTGCCAGCTCACTAGCCGGGACTATTTACGAGCAGTACTTC.